This paragraph reports one T cell receptor beta chain. The clone's antigen remains unknown. Base quality data are lacking; no much larger clone is found one base away. This sample stems from a study of identical twins (dated by TCRdb to 2016 to 2017). With regard to the full study: The study deep-sequenced TCR alpha and beta repertoires from monozygotic twins, unrelated adults of various ages and cord blood to test whether fetal clonotypes persist. Replicate twin experiments were performed at different times using different library preparation protocols to rule out contamination.

What the study reported, not specific to this receptor: Out-of-frame TCR alpha sequences shared between twins showed an excess of low generation-probability sequences compared with coincidental sharing between unrelated individuals. Because the same donors could not be followed over many years, conclusions were based on cross-sectional statistical analysis. Zero-insertion analyses could be partly confounded by invariant T cells such as MAIT and iNKT, although diverse VJ usage argued against such confounding for most clonotypes. The excess sharing between twins in beta out-of-frame sequences was weaker because fewer shared sequences reduced the signal-to-noise ratio. Abundant cord blood beta clonotypes had fewer insertions, young adult naive repertoires showed a similar but weaker trend, and memory repertoires showed no such trend. Recombination models systematically underestimated out-of-frame TCR alpha sharing in monozygotic twins but agreed with sharing between unrelated individuals.

All donors were healthy Caucasians. The twin cohort consisted of three pairs of female monozygotic twins, all aged roughly 18 to 30 years. Peripheral blood mononuclear cells were the source from which RNA for the TCR libraries was isolated. The method was 5' RACE. The run used an Illumina HiSeq 2000. Template switching added a universal primer binding site, and the final cDNA carried a unique molecular identifier that allowed TCR cDNA molecules to be counted accurately. Specific primers in the conserved constant-segment region were used to synthesize first-strand cDNA for the TCR alpha and beta chains. Each cDNA library was double barcoded, with a SMART-Mk sample barcode plus Illumina barcodes, to control for contamination. Two successive PCR steps introduced TruSeq adapter sequences along with Illumina sample barcodes. The Illumina HiSeq platform was used with custom primers to sequence TCR alpha and beta cDNA libraries. The published analysis was carried out like this. MiGEC processed the raw reads to extract unique molecular identifiers, while MiXCR was used to determine the CDR3 positions. For each individual, recombination models were inferred using an EM algorithm with the repgenHMM and IGoR tools. Shared clonotypes were analyzed with the tcR package in R, and sharing was normalized by the product of cloneset sizes. To study raw recombination free of thymic and clonal selection effects, out-of-frame nonproductive sequences were analyzed. TCRdb reworked the public reads: Q25 trimming with fastp, MiXCR clone assembly, productive beta chains retained. Duplicate CDR3 protein sequences are folded into a single record with the most common DNA and genes. What appears here as the V and J calls and clone size reflects TCRdb's work, not the paper's. A total of about 720,000 distinct CDR3 sequences appear in this sample, 15% to 20% of them only once. Clones ranked in the top ten supply over 10% of the sample.

The CDR3 covers 13 residues, taking in both the cysteine and the phenylalanine. The DNA shown is the 39-base CDR3, in frame from base 1. CDR1 and CDR2 (MNHNS, SASEGT) derive from the germline V gene. These data were also filed under a second study, of T cells expressing NK-cell markers. The other study reports the following: Roughly 8 donors provided sorted CD3+CD56+NKG2C+, CD3+CD56+NKG2C- and CD3+CD56-NKG2C+ T-cell subsets, whose TCR beta-chain repertoires were profiled. Seven of the eight sequenced donors were HCMV-seropositive and one was HCMV-seronegative. To restrict sorting to alphabetaTCR-expressing T cells, an anti-gammadeltaTCR antibody was added in several experiments. In about six donors, the dominant CD3+CD56+NKG2C+ clonotypes were found to rank among the top 10 CD8+ clonotypes and to make up about 1.0-7.0% of CD8+ T cells. Those dominant clonotypes were again the most abundant among CD3+CD56-NKG2C+ cells in several donors, at about 25-60.1%. Whether the expanded NKG2C-expressing T cell clones were specific for HCMV antigens remained unclear. The study sequenced eight donors, all healthy volunteers chosen at random: three men and five women. HCMV-specific IgG was detected in serum with a commercial ELISA kit to determine HCMV serostatus. For more than five donors, bulk peripheral blood T-cell repertoires were also sequenced from unsorted PBMC. MIGEC handled demultiplexing of the reads and grouping by UMI, while MiTCR was used to assemble and quantify clonotypes. To exclude erroneous sequences, any TCR cDNA sequence not supported by at least two reads was discarded. The tcR package was used for downstream repertoire analysis, and clonotypes were matched across fractions by CDR3 nucleotide sequence plus V segment. VDJmatch was used to annotate antigen specificity against VDJdb, with one amino acid substitution in CDR3 permitted.

The sequence came from a woman younger than 35 in good health. The receptor chain draws on TRBV6-1 and TRBJ2-7, with 9 bases aligning to TRBD1. The source material was PBMCs. The CDR3 corresponds to CGRWTGVPYEQYF. Read as DNA, the sequence is TGTGGACGATGGACAGGGGTCCCCTACGAGCAGTACTTC.